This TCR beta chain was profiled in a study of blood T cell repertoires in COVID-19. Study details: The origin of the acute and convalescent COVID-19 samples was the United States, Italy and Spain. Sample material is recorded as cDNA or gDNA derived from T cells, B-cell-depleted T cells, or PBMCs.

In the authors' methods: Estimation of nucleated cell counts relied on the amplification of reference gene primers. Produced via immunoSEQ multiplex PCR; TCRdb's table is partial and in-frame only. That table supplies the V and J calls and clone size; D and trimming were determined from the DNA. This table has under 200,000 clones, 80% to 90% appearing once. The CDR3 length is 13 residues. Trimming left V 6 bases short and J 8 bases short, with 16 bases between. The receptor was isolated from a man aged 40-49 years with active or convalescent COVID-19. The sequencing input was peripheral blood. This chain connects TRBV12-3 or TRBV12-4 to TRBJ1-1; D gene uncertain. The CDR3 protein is CASRSRELREAFF. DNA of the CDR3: TGTGCCAGCAGGTCTCGGGAGCTGAGGGAAGCTTTCTTT.